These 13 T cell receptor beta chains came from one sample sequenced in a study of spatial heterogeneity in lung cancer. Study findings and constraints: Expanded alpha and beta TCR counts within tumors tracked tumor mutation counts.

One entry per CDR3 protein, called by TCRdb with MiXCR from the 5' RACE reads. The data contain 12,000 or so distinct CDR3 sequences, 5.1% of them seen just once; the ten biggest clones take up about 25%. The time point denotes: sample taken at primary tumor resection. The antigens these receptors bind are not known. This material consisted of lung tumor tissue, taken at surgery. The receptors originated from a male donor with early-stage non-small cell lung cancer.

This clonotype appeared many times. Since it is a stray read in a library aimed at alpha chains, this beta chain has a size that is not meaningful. For the CDR3, the DNA is TGCGCCAGCAGCTTGGACAGCTACAATGAGCAGTTCTTC. It translates to CASSLDSYNEQFF. The V gene is TRBV5-1, the J gene TRBJ2-1; no definite D call. The CDR3 has 13 amino acids. Trimming stripped 0 bases from V and 3 bases from J, with 4 bases between. Germline V gene data show CDR1 as SGHRS and CDR2 as YFSETQ.

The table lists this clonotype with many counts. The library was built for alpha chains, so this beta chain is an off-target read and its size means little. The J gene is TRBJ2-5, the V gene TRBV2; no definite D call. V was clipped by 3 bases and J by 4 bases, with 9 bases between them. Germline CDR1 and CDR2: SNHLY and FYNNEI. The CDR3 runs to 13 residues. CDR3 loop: CASSDRIAETQYF. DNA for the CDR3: TGTGCCAGCAGTGATAGAATAGCAGAGACCCAGTACTTC.

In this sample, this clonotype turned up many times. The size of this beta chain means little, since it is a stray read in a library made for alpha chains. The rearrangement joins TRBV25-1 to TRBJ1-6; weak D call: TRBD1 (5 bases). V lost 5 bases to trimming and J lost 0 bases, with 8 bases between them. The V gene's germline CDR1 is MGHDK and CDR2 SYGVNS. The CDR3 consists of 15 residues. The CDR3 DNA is TGTGCCAGCAGTAGGGGTAGCTCCTATAATTCACCCCTCCACTTT. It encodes CASSRGSSYNSPLHF.

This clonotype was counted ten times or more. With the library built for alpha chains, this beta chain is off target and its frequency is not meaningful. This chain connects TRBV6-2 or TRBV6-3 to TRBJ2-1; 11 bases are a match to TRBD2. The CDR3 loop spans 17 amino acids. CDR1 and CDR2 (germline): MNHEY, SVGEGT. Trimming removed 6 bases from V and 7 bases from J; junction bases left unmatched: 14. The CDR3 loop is CASSFIPTSGVINEQFF. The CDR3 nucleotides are TGTGCCAGCAGCTTTATCCCGACTAGCGGGGTGATAAATGAGCAGTTCTTC.

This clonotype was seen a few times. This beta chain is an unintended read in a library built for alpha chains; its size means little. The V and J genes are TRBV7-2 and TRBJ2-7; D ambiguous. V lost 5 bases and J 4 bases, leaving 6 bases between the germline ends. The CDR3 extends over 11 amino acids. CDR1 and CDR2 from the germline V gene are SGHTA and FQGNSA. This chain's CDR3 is CASSNTYEQYF. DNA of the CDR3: TGTGCCAGCAGCAATACGTACGAGCAGTACTTC. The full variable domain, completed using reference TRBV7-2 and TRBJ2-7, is GAGVSQSPSNKVTEKGKDVELRCDPISGHTALYWYRQSLGQGLEFLIYFQGNSAPDKSGLPSDRFSAERTGGSVSTLTIQRTQQEDSAVYLCASSNTYEQYFGPGTRLTVT.

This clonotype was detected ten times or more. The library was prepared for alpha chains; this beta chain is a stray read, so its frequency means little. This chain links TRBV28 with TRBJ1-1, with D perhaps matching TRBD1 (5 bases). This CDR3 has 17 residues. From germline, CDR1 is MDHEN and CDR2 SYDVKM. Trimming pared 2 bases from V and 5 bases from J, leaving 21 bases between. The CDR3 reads CASSLRQGAREETEAFF. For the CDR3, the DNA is TGTGCCAGCAGTTTACGGCAGGGAGCCCGGGAAGAAACTGAAGCTTTCTTT.

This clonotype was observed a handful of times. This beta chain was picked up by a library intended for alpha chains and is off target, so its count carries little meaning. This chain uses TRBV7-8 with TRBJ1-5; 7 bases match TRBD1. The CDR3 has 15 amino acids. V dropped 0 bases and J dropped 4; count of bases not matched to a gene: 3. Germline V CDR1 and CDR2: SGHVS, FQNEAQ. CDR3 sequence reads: CASSLASGGNQPQHF. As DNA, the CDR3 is TGTGCCAGCAGCTTAGCGTCAGGGGGGAATCAGCCCCAGCATTTT.

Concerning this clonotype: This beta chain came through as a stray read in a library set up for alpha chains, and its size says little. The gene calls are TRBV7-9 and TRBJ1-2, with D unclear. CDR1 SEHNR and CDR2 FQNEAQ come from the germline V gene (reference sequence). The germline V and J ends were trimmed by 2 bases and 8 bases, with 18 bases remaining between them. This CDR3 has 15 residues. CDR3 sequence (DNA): TGTGCCAGCAGCTTACAAATACCTTCACCAGCGGGCTACACCTTC. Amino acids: CASSLQIPSPAGYTF.

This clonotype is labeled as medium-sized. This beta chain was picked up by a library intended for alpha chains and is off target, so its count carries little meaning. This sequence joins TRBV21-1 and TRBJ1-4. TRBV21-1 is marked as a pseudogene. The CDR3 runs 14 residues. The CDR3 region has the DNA TGTGCCAGCACCCAGGTGCAGTTTAATGAAAAACTGTTTTTT. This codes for CASTQVQFNEKLFF.

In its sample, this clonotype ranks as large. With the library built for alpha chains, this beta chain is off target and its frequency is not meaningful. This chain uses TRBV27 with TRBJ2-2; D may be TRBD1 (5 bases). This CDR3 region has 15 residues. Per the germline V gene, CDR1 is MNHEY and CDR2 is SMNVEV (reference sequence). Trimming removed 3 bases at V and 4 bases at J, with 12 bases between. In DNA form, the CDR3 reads TGTGCCAGCAGTTTCTCAGGGATGGGCACCGGGGAGCTGTTTTTT. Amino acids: CASSFSGMGTGELFF.

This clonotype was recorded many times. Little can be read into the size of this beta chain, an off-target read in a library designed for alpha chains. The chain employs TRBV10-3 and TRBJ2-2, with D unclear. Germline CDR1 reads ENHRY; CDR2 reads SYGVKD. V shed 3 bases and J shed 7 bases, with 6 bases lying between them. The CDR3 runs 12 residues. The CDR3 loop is CAISDPDGELFF. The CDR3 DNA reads TGTGCCATCAGTGATCCTGACGGGGAGCTGTTTTTT.

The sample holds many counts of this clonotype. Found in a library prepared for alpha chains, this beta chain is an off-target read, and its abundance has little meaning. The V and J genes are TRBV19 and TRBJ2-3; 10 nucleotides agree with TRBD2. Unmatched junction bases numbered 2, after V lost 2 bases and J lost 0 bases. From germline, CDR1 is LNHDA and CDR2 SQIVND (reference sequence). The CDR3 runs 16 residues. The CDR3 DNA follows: TGTGCCAGTAGTATAAGCGGGGGGGCTAGCACAGATACGCAGTATTTT. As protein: CASSISGGASTDTQYF.

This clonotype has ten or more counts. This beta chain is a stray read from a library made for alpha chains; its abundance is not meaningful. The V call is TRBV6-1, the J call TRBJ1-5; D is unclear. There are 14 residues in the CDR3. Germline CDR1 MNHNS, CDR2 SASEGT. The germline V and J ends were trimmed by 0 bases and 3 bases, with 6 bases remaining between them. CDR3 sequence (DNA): TGTGCCAGCAGTGAAGCGGGTGTCAATCAGCCCCAGCATTTT. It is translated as CASSEAGVNQPQHF.